This T cell receptor (beta chain) comes out of a study of blood T cell repertoires in COVID-19 (dated by TCRdb to 2018 to 2021). General notes on the study: Samples covering the acute and convalescent phases of COVID-19 were provided by collaborators in the United States, Italy and Spain. The samples were drawn from the first 160 participants of the ongoing ImmuneRACE study and from 1,254 subjects provided by 6 global collaborators. Sample metadata almost always included a de-identified subject ID, COVID-19 status, age in years and sex. The prospective study material was composed of cDNA or gDNA derived from T cells, B-cell-depleted T cells, or PBMCs. The repertoires were released in a freely available public database meant as a resource for research on the immune response to SARS-CoV-2. Subjects who had been exposed to COVID-19, were actively infected with it, or had recovered from it provided the deeply sampled blood TCRbeta repertoires that made up the dataset. Where available, HLA class I and class II types were taken from metadata supplied by the sample provider and were not determined by assay-based typing. Study-wide findings and limitations: The quantity of clinical and demographic metadata differed by source and by participant and was supplied without curation.

The CDR3 runs 15 residues from the cysteine to the phenylalanine. Of all the DNA, just the CDR3 is kept, 45 bases in frame from base 1. Sequences GTSNPN (CDR1) and SVGIG (CDR2) are obtained from the germline V gene (reference sequence). The germline ends are 15 bases apart after V is trimmed by 3 bases and J by 4 bases. Enrolling through a virtual design, the prospective study's participants ranged in age from roughly 18 to 90 years and lived across approximately 25 United States geographic areas. In the prospective study, participants were assigned to cohorts based on the clinical history participants reported in a screening survey and a study questionnaire. Exposed participants were defined as having been in contact with someone with a PCR-confirmed or clinician-diagnosed COVID-19 case within 2 weeks of study entry. Mobile phlebotomists in the prospective study collected whole blood, serum and a nasopharyngeal or oropharyngeal swab from every participant. Additional blood draws and questionnaires over a 2-month period could optionally be provided by prospective study participants. Before DNA extraction, blood samples from the prospective study were shipped at room temperature or frozen.

TCRbeta CDR3 regions were amplified from genomic DNA by means of the immunoSEQ Assay, a bias-controlled multiplex PCR. Per the original workflow: The number of nucleated cells in each sample was estimated from the amplification of reference gene primers within the assay. To quantify the absolute abundance of each unique TCRbeta CDR3 rearrangement, sequence reads were collapsed and filtered. For each sample, productive Simpson clonality was calculated as the square root of Simpson's diversity index across productive rearrangements. Not all clones reach the TCRdb copy of this immuneACCESS table, which keeps in-frame sequences only. Checked studies attribute under half of the gap to unresolved V genes and leave the rest unexplained. For V, J and clone size, that table is used; D and trimming come from the DNA. In all, the sample holds a few hundred thousand clones, and 90% of those were seen once. More than 12% of the sample is taken by the ten largest.

In the case of this clone: This receptor's antigen is unknown. The record has no base qualities; no much larger clone is one base away.

The sample taken for sequencing was PBMCs or T cells enriched from blood (not recorded which). This receptor was identified in a man between 25 and 39 years old who had been exposed to COVID-19. Recombination linked TRBV30 to TRBJ1-4; the D gene identity is not certain. The DNA sequence follows: TGTGCCTGGAGACAACTTGGCGCGGTTAATGAAAAACTGTTTTTT. Translated, this is CAWRQLGAVNEKLFF.